Listed here are 9 T cell receptor beta chains from one sample, sequenced in a study of T-cell memory formation after mild COVID-19. TCRdb reprocessed the 5' RACE reads via MiXCR and lists one record per CDR3 protein. The sample lists tens of thousands of distinct CDR3 sequences; 13% were seen once. Specimen: PBMCs or a T cell subset sorted from them (not recorded which). The receptor set was obtained from an adult woman who had mild COVID-19 (a few samples of this study predate the infection). Cell type and time point are not known.

The genes are TRBV6-4 and TRBJ2-1, with D possibly TRBD2 on 6 matching bases. Germline-derived CDR1 and CDR2 are MRHNA and SNTAGT. V lost 2 bases to trimming and J lost 8 bases, with 16 bases between them. The CDR3 is 15 amino acids. The CDR3 sequence: CASSDGAGRGDEQFF. CDR3 nucleotides: TGTGCCAGCAGTGACGGGGCGGGGAGAGGGGATGAGCAGTTCTTC.

This clonotype was seen ten or more times. This chain connects TRBV4-3 to TRBJ2-1; 12 bases line up with TRBD2. V was clipped by 0 bases and J by 7 bases; unmatched bases: 7. CDR3 length: 17 amino acids. Germline values: CDR1 LGHNA, CDR2 YSLEER. The CDR3 coding sequence is TGCGCCAGCAGCCAAGATAAGGGACTAGCGGGCATAAATGAGCAGTTCTTC. It codes for CASSQDKGLAGINEQFF.

The rearrangement uses TRBV7-9 and TRBJ2-3; no definite D call. V lost 2 bases, J lost 5 bases, and 14 bases lay in between. Germline V gene lookup returns CDR1 SEHNR and CDR2 FQNEAQ (reference sequence). The CDR3 is made up of 15 amino acids. Written as DNA, the CDR3 is TGTGCCAGCAGCTTAACTGGGCCATCGGTAGATACGCAGTATTTT. It specifies CASSLTGPSVDTQYF.

The chain employs TRBV6-2 or TRBV6-3 and TRBJ2-7; D possibly corresponds to TRBD1 (6 bases). Germline V gene data show CDR1 as MNHEY and CDR2 as SVGEGT. The CDR3 has 13 residues. Deletions cut 2 bases from V and 3 bases from J, with 8 bases between. The CDR3 spells CASSYRDNYEQYF. In DNA form, the CDR3 reads TGTGCCAGCAGTTACCGGGACAACTACGAGCAGTACTTC.

A few counts support this clonotype. The CDR3: CASSPGTRSYEQYF. As DNA, the CDR3 is TGCGCCAGCAGTCCCGGGACACGGAGCTACGAGCAGTACTTC. The V call is TRBV5-1, the J call TRBJ2-7; D is possibly TRBD1 (6 bases). The V end was cut by 5 bases, the J end by 3 bases, with 15 bases between. CDR1 and CDR2 from the germline V gene are SGHRS and YFSETQ. The CDR3 extends over 14 amino acids.

CDR3: CSARGGTDTGELFF. The CDR3 nucleotides read TGCAGTGCTCGAGGAGGTACGGACACCGGGGAGCTGTTTTTT. The chain combines TRBV20-1 with TRBJ2-2, with D tentatively TRBD2 (5 bases). The CDR3 contains 14 residues. Germline V gene sequence: CDR1 DFQATT, CDR2 SNEGSKA (reference sequence). V dropped 5 bases and J dropped 3 bases, with 13 bases sitting between them.

The gene calls are TRBV4-2 and TRBJ2-1; TRBD2 is a possible D gene (5 bases). Per the germline V gene, CDR1 is LGHNA and CDR2 is YNFKEQ. Trimming removed 1 base from V and 5 bases from J, with 12 bases in between. The CDR3 has 15 amino acids. CDR3 amino acids: CASSQGPLGNNEQFF. The CDR3 nucleotides are TGTGCCAGCAGCCAAGGACCCCTCGGGAACAATGAGCAGTTCTTC.

This clonotype was counted a few times. The gene calls are TRBV10-3 and TRBJ1-3, with D perhaps matching TRBD1 (6 bases). The V end lost 6 bases, the J end lost 0 bases, and 15 bases lay between the germline ends. This CDR3 region has 16 residues. Germline assignment: CDR1 ENHRY and CDR2 SYGVKD. The CDR3 protein is CAIRPLQGPSGNTIYF. The DNA for the CDR3 is TGTGCCATCAGGCCTCTACAGGGACCCTCTGGAAACACCATATATTTT.

The chain is built from TRBV20-1 and TRBJ2-3; D remains unclear. V was pared by 0 bases and J by 0 bases, with 10 bases between. This CDR3 comprises 15 residues. Germline CDR1 is DFQATT and CDR2 is SNEGSKA (reference sequence). The CDR3 nucleotides read TGCAGTGCTAGAGATGGGGAATCAAGCACAGATACGCAGTATTTT. This encodes CSARDGESSTDTQYF.